A selection of T cell receptor beta chains follows, all from one sample in a study of cytomegalovirus exposure and HLA in healthy donors. Libraries were prepared by immunoSEQ multiplex PCR; TCRdb keeps only in-frame clonotypes and omits some of them. This sample carries about 130,000 clones, around 80% of them seen once, and the ten largest clones take 30%. Sequenced material: PBMCs. These TCRs come from a man aged 25-40 years in good health and CMV-seropositive. Both conserved end residues are part of each CDR3. The D gene is left open where the match is weak. Clone size is shown for a subset of rows, as once, few, many or a class of expanded clone.

d_gene	j_gene	v_gene	abundance	CDR3aa	CDR3nt
.	TRBJ1-1	TRBV10-3	.	CATQERGEAFF	TGTGCCACCCAAGAGAGAGGGGAAGCTTTCTTT
TRBD1	TRBJ1-5	TRBV29-1	.	CSVGTGGNQPQHF	TGCAGCGTTGGGACAGGGGGCAATCAGCCCCAGCATTTT
TRBD2	TRBJ2-4	TRBV27	.	CASSLGSSASGGRAKNIQYF	TGTGCCAGCAGTTTAGGGTCTTCGGCTAGCGGGGGTCGGGCCAAAAACATTCAGTACTTC
TRBD2	TRBJ2-2	TRBV9	once	CASSARLAGGSGAGELFF	TGTGCCAGCAGCGCCCGACTAGCGGGGGGGTCAGGCGCCGGGGAGCTGTTTTTT
.	TRBJ2-7	TRBV6-6	.	CASNTGKNSYEQYF	TGTGCCAGCAATACGGGAAAAAACTCCTACGAGCAGTACTTC
TRBD2	TRBJ2-7	TRBV2	.	CASSELRLAGTYEQYF	TGTGCCAGCAGTGAACTGCGACTAGCGGGCACCTACGAGCAGTACTTC
TRBD2	TRBJ2-7	TRBV5-4	.	CASSNPGGASYEQYF	TGTGCCAGCAGCAACCCCGGGGGGGCCTCCTACGAGCAGTACTTC
TRBD1	TRBJ1-6	TRBV18	.	CASSETGDRSPLHF	TGTGCCAGCTCGGAGACAGGGGATCGTTCACCCCTCCACTTT
.	TRBJ1-2	TRBV5-6	.	CASSHRQTANYGYTF	TGTGCCAGCAGCCATCGACAGACAGCTAACTATGGCTACACCTTC
TRBD1	TRBJ1-6	TRBV13	.	CASSLGGTGKRNSPLHF	TGTGCCAGCAGCTTAGGGGGGACAGGGAAGAGGAATTCACCCCTCCACTTT
TRBD1	TRBJ2-7	TRBV27	.	CASSPETGWPYEQYF	TGTGCCAGCAGTCCCGAGACAGGGTGGCCCTACGAGCAGTACTTC
TRBD1	TRBJ1-6	TRBV11-2	.	CASSRPGQGNSPLHF	TGTGCCAGCAGCCGACCGGGACAGGGGAATTCACCCCTCCACTTT
TRBD2	TRBJ2-3	TRBV15	.	CATSRDERTSGGGDTQYF	TGTGCCACCAGCAGAGATGAGAGGACTAGCGGGGGAGGAGATACGCAGTATTTT
.	TRBJ1-5	TRBV11-2	few	CASSLHSSNQPQHF	TGTGCCAGCAGCTTACACTCAAGCAATCAGCCCCAGCATTTT
TRBD1	TRBJ2-3	TRBV6-1	.	CASRAQGALADTQYF	TGTGCCAGCAGAGCACAGGGGGCCCTGGCAGATACGCAGTATTTT
TRBD2	TRBJ2-1	TRBV7-2	.	CASSSAGLAFNEQFF	TGTGCCAGCAGCTCGGCGGGACTAGCTTTCAATGAGCAGTTCTTC
TRBD2	TRBJ2-1	TRBV5-4	.	CASDPGPAPGGMKHNEQFF	TGTGCCAGCGACCCGGGACCGGCACCGGGAGGGATGAAACACAATGAGCAGTTCTTC
.	TRBJ1-2	TRBV6-5	.	CASSYDSIGYTF	TGTGCCAGCAGTTACGACAGCATCGGCTACACCTTC
.	TRBJ1-2	TRBV6-5	.	CASSSLQDGYTF	TGTGCCAGCAGTTCTCTCCAGGATGGCTACACCTTC
.	TRBJ1-2	TRBV4-1	.	CASSPGQLANYGYTF	TGCGCCAGCAGCCCAGGACAGCTAGCTAACTATGGCTACACCTTC
.	TRBJ1-4	TRBV9	few	CASSSTPGGNEKLFF	TGTGCCAGCAGCTCAACCCCGGGGGGAAATGAAAAACTGTTTTTT
TRBD1	TRBJ1-1	TRBV18	.	CASSGQGQFEAFF	TGTGCCAGCTCGGGACAGGGACAATTTGAAGCTTTCTTT
TRBD1	TRBJ1-2	TRBV11-2	.	CASSMGQGAVGGYTF	TGTGCCAGCAGCATGGGACAGGGGGCTGTGGGAGGCTACACCTTC
TRBD2	TRBJ2-2	TRBV2	few	CASKRIAGANTGELFF	TGTGCCAGCAAGAGGATAGCGGGAGCGAACACCGGGGAGCTGTTTTTT
TRBD1	TRBJ1-1	TRBV5-1	once	CASSSGTGGFMNTEAFF	TGCGCCAGCAGCTCCGGGACAGGAGGTTTCATGAACACTGAAGCTTTCTTT
TRBD1	TRBJ1-3	TRBV18	.	CASSPDRRGNTIYF	TGTGCCAGCTCCCCGGACAGGCGAGGAAACACCATATATTTT
.	TRBJ1-2	TRBV7-3	.	CASSLNSGYGYTF	TGTGCCAGCAGCCTTAATAGCGGGTATGGCTACACCTTC
TRBD1	TRBJ1-3	TRBV27	.	CASLLPGQGASGNTIYF	TGTGCCTCACTACTACCGGGACAGGGGGCGAGCGGAAACACCATATATTTT
.	TRBJ2-2	TRBV13	.	CASSLREGVAGELFF	TGTGCCAGCAGTTTACGCGAAGGGGTAGCCGGGGAGCTGTTTTTT
TRBD2	TRBJ2-2	TRBV19	.	CASTQTSGTLIGELFF	TGTGCCAGTACCCAGACTAGCGGGACCCTTATCGGGGAGCTGTTTTTT
TRBD1	TRBJ2-7	TRBV6-5	once	CASSRAGTDGYEQYF	TGTGCCAGCAGCCGAGCCGGGACAGATGGCTACGAGCAGTACTTC
.	TRBJ1-6	TRBV18	.	CASSPSGQGNSPLHF	TGTGCCAGCTCACCGAGTGGCCAGGGGAATTCACCCCTCCACTTT
TRBD1	TRBJ1-1	TRBV5-4	once	CASSLPGDRNTEAFF	TGTGCCAGCAGCTTACCGGGGGACAGGAACACTGAAGCTTTCTTT
.	TRBJ2-1	TRBV5-6	.	CASSLKGLAYNEQFF	TGTGCCAGCAGCTTGAAGGGACTCGCCTACAATGAGCAGTTCTTC
TRBD2	TRBJ2-7	TRBV5-1	few	CASSLDIAGGSYEQYF	TGCGCCAGCAGCTTGGATATAGCGGGAGGCTCCTACGAGCAGTACTTC
TRBD2	TRBJ2-3	TRBV5-1	.	CASSPVGSGGKGDTQYF	TGCGCCAGCAGCCCCGTGGGTAGCGGGGGGAAGGGAGATACGCAGTATTTT
.	TRBJ1-3	TRBV10-1	.	CASSGRVGNTIYF	TGCGCCAGCAGTGGCAGGGTTGGAAACACCATATATTTT
.	TRBJ2-3	TRBV9	.	CASSVGGARSTDTQYF	TGTGCCAGCAGCGTGGGGGGGGCAAGAAGCACAGATACGCAGTATTTT
.	TRBJ1-3	TRBV5-6	.	CASSPARRRTGNTIYF	TGTGCCAGCAGCCCTGCTAGGCGACGAACTGGAAACACCATATATTTT
TRBD1	TRBJ2-5	TRBV5-6	.	CASSLNGRDRQETQYF	TGTGCCAGCAGCTTGAACGGTAGGGACAGACAAGAGACCCAGTACTTC
TRBD1	TRBJ1-3	TRBV25-1	.	CASSDQDRAHGNTIYF	TGTGCCAGCAGCGACCAAGACAGGGCACACGGAAACACCATATATTTT
TRBD2	TRBJ2-1	TRBV11-2	.	CASSSVLAGMYNEQFF	TGTGCCAGCAGCTCTGTACTAGCGGGAATGTACAATGAGCAGTTCTTC
TRBD2	TRBJ2-7	TRBV15	.	CATSRLPGTSGIIEQYF	TGTGCCACCAGCAGACTGCCCGGGACTAGCGGGATTATCGAGCAGTACTTC
TRBD2	TRBJ2-7	TRBV10-3	.	CAISESRLAGDPYEQYF	TGTGCCATCAGTGAGTCCCGACTAGCGGGAGACCCCTACGAGCAGTACTTC
.	TRBJ1-2	TRBV27	.	CASSVSIGGGGGYTF	TGTGCCAGCAGTGTATCGATCGGGGGTGGGGGTGGCTACACCTTC
.	TRBJ2-2	TRBV14	.	CASSQDETAANTGELFF	TGTGCCAGCAGCCAAGACGAGACAGCAGCGAACACCGGGGAGCTGTTTTTT
.	TRBJ1-1	TRBV18	.	CASSPGTEAFF	TGTGCCAGCTCACCGGGGACAGAAGCTTTCTTT
.	TRBJ1-5	TRBV7-2	.	CASSLGPPGYGNQPQHF	TGTGCCAGCAGCTTAGGCCCGCCAGGGTATGGCAATCAGCCCCAGCATTTT
.	TRBJ1-5	TRBV2	.	CASSSGTLYSNQPQHF	TGTGCCAGCAGTTCCGGGACACTTTATAGCAATCAGCCCCAGCATTTT
.	TRBJ1-4	TRBV4-1	.	CASSQGRGEKLFF	TGCGCCAGCAGCCAAGGTCGAGGGGAAAAACTGTTTTTT
TRBD2	TRBJ2-7	TRBV6-6	.	CASGGDSYEQYF	TGTGCCAGCGGGGGGGATTCCTACGAGCAGTACTTC
.	TRBJ1-1	TRBV2	few	CASSERRPEPEAFF	TGTGCCAGCAGTGAACGGAGGCCCGAACCTGAAGCTTTCTTT
.	TRBJ2-1	TRBV5-5	.	CASNLGGNEQFF	TGTGCCAGCAACCTAGGGGGCAATGAGCAGTTCTTC
.	TRBJ2-1	TRBV4-1	.	CASSQELGRSYNEQFF	TGCGCCAGCAGCCAAGAATTGGGGCGCTCCTACAATGAGCAGTTCTTC